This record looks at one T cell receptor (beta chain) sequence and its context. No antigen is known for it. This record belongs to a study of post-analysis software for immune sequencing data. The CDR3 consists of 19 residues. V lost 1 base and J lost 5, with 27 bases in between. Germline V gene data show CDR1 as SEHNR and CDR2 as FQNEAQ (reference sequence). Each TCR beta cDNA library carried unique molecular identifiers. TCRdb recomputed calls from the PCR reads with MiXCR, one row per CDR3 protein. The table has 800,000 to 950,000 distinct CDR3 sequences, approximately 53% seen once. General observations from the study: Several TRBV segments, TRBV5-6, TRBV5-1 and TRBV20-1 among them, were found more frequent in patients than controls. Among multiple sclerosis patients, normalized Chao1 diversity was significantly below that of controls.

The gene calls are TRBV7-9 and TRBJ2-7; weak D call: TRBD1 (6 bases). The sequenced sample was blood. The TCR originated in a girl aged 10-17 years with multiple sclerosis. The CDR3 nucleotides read TGTGCCAGCAGCTTAGTATTTGGACAGACAATCCAACCCCGAGACGAGCAGTACTTC. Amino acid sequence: CASSLVFGQTIQPRDEQYF.